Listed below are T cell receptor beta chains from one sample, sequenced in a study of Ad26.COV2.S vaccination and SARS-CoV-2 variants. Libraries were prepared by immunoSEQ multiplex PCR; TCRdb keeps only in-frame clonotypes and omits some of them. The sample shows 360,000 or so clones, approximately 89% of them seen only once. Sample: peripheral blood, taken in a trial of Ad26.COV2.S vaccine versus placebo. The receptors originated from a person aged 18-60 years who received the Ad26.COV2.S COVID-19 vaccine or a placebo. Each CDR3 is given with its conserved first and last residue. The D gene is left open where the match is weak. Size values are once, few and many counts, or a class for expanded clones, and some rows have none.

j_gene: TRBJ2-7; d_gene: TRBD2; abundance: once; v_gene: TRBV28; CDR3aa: CASTPLREGLYEQYF; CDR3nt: TGTGCCAGCACTCCATTAAGGGAGGGTTTGTACGAGCAGTACTTC
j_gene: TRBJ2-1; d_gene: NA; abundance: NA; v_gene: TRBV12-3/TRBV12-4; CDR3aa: CASSFLLGNEQFF; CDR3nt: TGTGCCAGCAGTTTCCTTTTGGGTAATGAGCAGTTCTTC
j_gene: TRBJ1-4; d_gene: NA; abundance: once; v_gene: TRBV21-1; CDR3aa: CATPRAVATNEKLFF; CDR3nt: TGTGCCACCCCCCGGGCGGTTGCAACTAATGAAAAACTGTTTTTT
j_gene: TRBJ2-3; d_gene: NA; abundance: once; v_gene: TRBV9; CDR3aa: CASSVAPTDTQYF; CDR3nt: TGTGCCAGCAGCGTAGCCCCCACAGATACGCAGTATTTT
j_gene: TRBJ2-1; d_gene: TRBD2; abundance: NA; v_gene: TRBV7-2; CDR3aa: CASSLAGSGGEQFF; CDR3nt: TGTGCCAGCAGCTTAGCGGGTAGCGGGGGAGAGCAGTTCTTC
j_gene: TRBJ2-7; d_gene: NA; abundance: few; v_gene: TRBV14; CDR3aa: CASRLTSSYEQYF; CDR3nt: TGTGCCAGCAGGCTGACGAGCTCCTACGAGCAGTACTTC
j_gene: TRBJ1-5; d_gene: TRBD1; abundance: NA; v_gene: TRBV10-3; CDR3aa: CAIKGRGQNQPQHF; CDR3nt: TGTGCCATCAAGGGCAGGGGACAGAATCAGCCCCAGCATTTT
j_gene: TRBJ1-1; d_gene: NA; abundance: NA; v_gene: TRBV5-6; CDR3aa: CASSRQSRSEAFF; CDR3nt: TGTGCCAGCAGTCGACAGTCACGGTCTGAAGCTTTCTTT
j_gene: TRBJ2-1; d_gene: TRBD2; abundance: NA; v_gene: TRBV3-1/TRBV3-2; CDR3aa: CASSTRLAGVSEQFF; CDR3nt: TGTGCCAGCAGCACCCGACTAGCGGGAGTAAGTGAGCAGTTCTTC
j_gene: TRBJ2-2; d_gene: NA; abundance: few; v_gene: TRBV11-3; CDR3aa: CASSLYQGSGELFF; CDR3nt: TGTGCCAGCAGCTTATACCAGGGTTCCGGGGAGCTGTTTTTT
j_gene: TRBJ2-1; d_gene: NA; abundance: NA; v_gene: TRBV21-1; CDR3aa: CASDPLAGGPLGDNEQFF; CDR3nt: TGTGCCAGCGATCCTTTAGCGGGAGGACCCCTGGGTGACAATGAGCAGTTCTTC
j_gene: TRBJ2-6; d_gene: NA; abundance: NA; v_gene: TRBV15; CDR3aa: CATSRDEEGSSSGANVLTF; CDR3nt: TGTGCCACCAGCAGAGATGAGGAGGGGTCTAGCTCTGGGGCCAACGTCCTGACTTTC
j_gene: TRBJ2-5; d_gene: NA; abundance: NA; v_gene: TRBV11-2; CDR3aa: CASSLGQSQETQYF; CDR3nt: TGTGCCAGCAGTCTCGGACAGTCGCAAGAGACCCAGTACTTC
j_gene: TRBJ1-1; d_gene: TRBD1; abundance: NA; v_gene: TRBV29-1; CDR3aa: CSGSRGQGNTEAFF; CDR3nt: TGCAGCGGGAGTCGGGGACAGGGTAACACTGAAGCTTTCTTT
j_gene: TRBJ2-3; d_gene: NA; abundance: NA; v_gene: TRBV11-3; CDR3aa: CASGLDPDTQYF; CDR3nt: TGTGCCAGCGGTTTGGACCCAGATACGCAGTATTTT
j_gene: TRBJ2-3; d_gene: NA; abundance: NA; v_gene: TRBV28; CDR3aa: CATDLLDTQYF; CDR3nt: TGTGCCACCGACTTGTTGGATACGCAGTATTTT
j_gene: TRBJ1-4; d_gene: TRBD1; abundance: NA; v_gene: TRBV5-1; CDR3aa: CASSLAPGQGGEKLFF; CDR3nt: TGCGCCAGCAGCTTGGCGCCCGGACAGGGTGGGGAAAAACTGTTTTTT